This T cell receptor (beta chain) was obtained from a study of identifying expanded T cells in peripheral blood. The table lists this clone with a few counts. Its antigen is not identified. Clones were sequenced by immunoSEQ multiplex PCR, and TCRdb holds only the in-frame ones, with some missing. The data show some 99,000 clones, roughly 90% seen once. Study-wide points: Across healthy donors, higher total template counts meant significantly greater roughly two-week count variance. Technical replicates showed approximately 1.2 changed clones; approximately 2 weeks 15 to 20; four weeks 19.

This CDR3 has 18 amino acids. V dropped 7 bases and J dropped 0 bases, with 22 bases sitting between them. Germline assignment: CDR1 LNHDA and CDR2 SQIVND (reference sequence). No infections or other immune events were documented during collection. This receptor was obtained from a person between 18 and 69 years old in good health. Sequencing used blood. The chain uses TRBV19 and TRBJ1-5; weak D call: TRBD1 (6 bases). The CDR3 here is CASTPRPGGLYSNQPQHF. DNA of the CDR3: TGTGCCAGTACCCCCCGACCGGGGGGCCTATATAGCAATCAGCCCCAGCATTTT.